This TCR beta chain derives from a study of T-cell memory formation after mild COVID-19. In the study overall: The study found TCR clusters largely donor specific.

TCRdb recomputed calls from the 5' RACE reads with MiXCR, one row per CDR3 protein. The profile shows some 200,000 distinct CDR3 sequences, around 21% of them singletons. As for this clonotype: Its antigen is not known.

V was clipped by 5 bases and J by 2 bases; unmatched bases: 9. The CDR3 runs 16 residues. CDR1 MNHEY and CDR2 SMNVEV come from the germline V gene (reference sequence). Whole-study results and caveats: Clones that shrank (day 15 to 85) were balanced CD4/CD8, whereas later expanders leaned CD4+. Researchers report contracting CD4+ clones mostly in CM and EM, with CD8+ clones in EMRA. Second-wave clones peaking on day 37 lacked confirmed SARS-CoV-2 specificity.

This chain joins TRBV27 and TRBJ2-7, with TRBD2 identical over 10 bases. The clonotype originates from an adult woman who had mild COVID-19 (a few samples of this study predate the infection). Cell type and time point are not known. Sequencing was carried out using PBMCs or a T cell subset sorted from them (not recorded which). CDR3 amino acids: CASSPSGLAATYEQYF. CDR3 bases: TGTGCCAGCAGTCCATCCGGACTAGCGGCGACCTACGAGCAGTACTTC.